This entry features one T cell receptor (beta chain) sequence. This entry is derived from a study of cytomegalovirus exposure and HLA in healthy donors. The CDR3 totals 14 residues. Germline V gene lookup returns CDR1 ENHRY and CDR2 SYGVKD. PCR primers comprised 60 Vbeta and 13 Jbeta primers. The repertoire was sequenced with immunoSEQ multiplex PCR; TCRdb's copy has only in-frame clones and lacks some. The data contain 130,000 or so clones, around 75% of them singletons. The chain recombines TRBV10-3 with TRBJ1-1; D gene ambiguous. Material for sequencing was PBMCs. The sequence derives from a man younger than 40 in good health and CMV-seronegative. CDR3 coding DNA: TGTGCGACCCATCCAACAGCCCTAAACACTGAAGCTTTCTTT. Its protein is CATHPTALNTEAFF.